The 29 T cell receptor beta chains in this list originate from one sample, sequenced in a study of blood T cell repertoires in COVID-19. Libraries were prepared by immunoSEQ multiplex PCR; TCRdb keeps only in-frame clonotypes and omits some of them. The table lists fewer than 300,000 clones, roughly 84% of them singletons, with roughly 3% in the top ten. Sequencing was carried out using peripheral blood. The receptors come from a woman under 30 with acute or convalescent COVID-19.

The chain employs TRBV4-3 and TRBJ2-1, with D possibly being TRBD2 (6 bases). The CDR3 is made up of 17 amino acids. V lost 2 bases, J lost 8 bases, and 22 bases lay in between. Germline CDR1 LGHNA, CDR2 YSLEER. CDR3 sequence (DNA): TGCGCCAGCAGCCAATTCTTCGGTCGGGAGAGTGGGGATGAGCAGTTCTTC. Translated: CASSQFFGRESGDEQFF.

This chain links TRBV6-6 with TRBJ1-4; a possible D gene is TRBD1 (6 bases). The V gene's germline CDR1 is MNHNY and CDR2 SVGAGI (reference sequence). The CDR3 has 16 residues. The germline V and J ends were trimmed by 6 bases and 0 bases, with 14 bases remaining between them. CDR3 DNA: TGTGCCAGCAGAAACGGACAGTGGGCAACTAATGAAAAACTGTTTTTT. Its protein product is CASRNGQWATNEKLFF.

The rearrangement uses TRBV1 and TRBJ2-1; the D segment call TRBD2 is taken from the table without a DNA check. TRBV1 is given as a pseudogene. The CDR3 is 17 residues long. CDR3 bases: TGCACCAGCAGCCAAGTGGCCGGGACTAGCGTAACGTGTGAGCAGTTCTTC. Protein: CTSSQVAGTSVTCEQFF.

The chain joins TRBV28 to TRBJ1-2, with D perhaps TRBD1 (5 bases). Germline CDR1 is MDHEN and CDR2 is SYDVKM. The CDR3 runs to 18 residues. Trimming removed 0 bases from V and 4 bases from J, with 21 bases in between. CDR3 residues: CASSLWALAAGSSYGYTF. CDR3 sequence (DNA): TGTGCCAGCAGTTTATGGGCCCTTGCGGCAGGGTCCAGCTATGGCTACACCTTC.

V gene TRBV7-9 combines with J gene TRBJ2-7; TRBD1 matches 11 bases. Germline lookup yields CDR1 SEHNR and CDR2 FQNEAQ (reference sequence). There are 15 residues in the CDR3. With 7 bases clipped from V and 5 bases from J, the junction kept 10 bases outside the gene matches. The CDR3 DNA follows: TGTGCCAGCACCAGAACCGGGACAGGGGGAGACGAGCAGTACTTC. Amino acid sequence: CASTRTGTGGDEQYF.

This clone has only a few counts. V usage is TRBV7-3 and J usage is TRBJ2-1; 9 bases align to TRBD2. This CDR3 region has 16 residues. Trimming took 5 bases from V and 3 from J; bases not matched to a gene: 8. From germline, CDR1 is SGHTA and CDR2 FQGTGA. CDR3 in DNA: TGTGCCAGCAGCCACGGGCCTAGCGGGGACTACAATGAGCAGTTCTTC. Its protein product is CASSHGPSGDYNEQFF.

CDR3 residues: CASSRSDSFAYEQYF. CDR3 sequence (DNA): TGTGCCAGCAGTCGCTCGGACAGCTTCGCCTACGAGCAGTACTTC. The chain has TRBV27 and TRBJ2-7, with D possibly TRBD1 on 6 matching bases. This CDR3 spans 15 amino acids. The V end was cut by 5 bases, the J end by 2 bases, with 16 bases between. The germline V gene has CDR1 MNHEY and CDR2 SMNVEV (reference sequence).

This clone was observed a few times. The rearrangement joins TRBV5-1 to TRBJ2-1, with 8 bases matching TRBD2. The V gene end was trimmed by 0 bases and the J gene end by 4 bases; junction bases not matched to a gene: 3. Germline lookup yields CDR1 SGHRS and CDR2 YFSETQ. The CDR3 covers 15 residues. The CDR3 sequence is CASSLEGLEYNEQFF. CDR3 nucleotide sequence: TGCGCCAGCAGCTTGGAGGGACTAGAATACAATGAGCAGTTCTTC.

As DNA, the CDR3 is TGTGCCAGCAGCCCGGACAGGGGAGACTATGGCTACACCTTC. It specifies CASSPDRGDYGYTF. The chain has TRBV7-3 and TRBJ1-2, with TRBD1 matching over 9 bases. Germline loops: CDR1 SGHTA, CDR2 FQGTGA. The CDR3 extends over 14 amino acids. V shed 5 bases, J shed 3 bases, and the junction held 4 bases outside the gene matches.

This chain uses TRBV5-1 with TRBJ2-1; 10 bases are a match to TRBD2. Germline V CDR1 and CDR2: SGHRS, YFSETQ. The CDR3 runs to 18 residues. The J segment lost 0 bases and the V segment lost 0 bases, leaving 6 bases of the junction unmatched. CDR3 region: CASSLGPSSGSSYNEQFF. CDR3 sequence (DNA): TGCGCCAGCAGCTTGGGCCCCTCTAGCGGGAGCTCCTACAATGAGCAGTTCTTC.

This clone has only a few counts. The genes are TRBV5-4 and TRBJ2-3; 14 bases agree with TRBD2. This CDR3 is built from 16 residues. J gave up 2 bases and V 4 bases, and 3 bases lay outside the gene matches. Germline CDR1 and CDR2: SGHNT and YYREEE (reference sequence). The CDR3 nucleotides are TGTGCCAGCAGCCGGACTAGCGGGGGGCTCACAGATACGCAGTATTTT. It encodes CASSRTSGGLTDTQYF.

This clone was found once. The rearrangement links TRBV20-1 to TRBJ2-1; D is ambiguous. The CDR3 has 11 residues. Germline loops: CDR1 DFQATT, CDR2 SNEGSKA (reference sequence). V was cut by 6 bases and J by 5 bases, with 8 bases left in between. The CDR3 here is CSAARNNEQFF. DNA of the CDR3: TGCAGTGCCGCGAGGAACAATGAGCAGTTCTTC.

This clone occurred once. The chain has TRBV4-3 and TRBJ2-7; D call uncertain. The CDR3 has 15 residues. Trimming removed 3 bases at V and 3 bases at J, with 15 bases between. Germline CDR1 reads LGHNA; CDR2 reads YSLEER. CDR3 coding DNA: TGCGCCAGCAGCCACGAGGCCAGCCGATACTACGAGCAGTACTTC. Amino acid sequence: CASSHEASRYYEQYF.

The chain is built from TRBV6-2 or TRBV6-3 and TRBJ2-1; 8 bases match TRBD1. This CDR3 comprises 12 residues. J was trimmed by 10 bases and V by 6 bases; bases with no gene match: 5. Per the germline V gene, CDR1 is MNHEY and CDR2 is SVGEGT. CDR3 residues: CASSRQGWEQFF. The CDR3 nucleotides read TGTGCCAGCAGCCGACAGGGGTGGGAGCAGTTCTTC.

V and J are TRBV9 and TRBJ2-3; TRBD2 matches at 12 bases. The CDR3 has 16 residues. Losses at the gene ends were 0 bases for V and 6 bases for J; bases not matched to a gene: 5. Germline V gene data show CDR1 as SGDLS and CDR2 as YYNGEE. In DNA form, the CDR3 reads TGTGCCAGCAGCGTAGCTCCTAGCGGGAGGGTGGATACGCAGTATTTT. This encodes CASSVAPSGRVDTQYF.

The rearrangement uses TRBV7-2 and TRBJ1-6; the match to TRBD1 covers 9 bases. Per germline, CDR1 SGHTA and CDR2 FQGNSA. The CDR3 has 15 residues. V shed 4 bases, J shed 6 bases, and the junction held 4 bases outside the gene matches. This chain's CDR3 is CASSSTGGLNSPLHF. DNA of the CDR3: TGTGCCAGCAGCTCAACAGGGGGCCTTAATTCACCCCTCCACTTT.

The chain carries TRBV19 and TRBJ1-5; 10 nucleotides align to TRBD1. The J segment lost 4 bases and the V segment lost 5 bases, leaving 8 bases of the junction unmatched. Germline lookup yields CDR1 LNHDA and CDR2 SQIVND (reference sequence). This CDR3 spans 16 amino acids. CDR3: CASSPGTGAMNQPQHF. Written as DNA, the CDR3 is TGTGCCAGTAGTCCAGGGACAGGGGCGATGAATCAGCCCCAGCATTTT. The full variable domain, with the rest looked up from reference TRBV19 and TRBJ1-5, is DGGITQSPKYLFRKEGQNVTLSCEQNLNHDAMYWYRQDPGQGLRLIYYSQIVNDFQKGDIAEGYSVSREKKESFPLTVTSAQKNPTAFYLCASSPGTGAMNQPQHFGDGTRLSIL.

CDR3 amino acids: CASSLEGETQYF. The DNA for the CDR3 is TGTGCCAGCAGCCTGGAGGGGGAGACCCAGTACTTC. The gene calls are TRBV5-4 and TRBJ2-5, with D perhaps TRBD2 (6 bases). Germline V gene sequence: CDR1 SGHNT, CDR2 YYREEE (reference sequence). With 4 bases removed from V and 5 bases from J, the gap between germline ends came to 9 bases. The CDR3 extends over 12 amino acids.

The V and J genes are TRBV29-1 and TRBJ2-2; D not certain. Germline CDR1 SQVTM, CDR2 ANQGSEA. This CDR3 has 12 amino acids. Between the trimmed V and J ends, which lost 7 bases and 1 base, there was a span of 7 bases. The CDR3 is CSAVVNTGELFF. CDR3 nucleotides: TGCAGCGCGGTAGTGAACACCGGGGAGCTGTTTTTT.

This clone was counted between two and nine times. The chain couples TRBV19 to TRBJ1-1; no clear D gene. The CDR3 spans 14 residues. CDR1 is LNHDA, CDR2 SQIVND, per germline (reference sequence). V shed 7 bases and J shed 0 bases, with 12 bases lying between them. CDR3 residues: CASIRGTMNTEAFF. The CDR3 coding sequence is TGTGCCAGTATCCGTGGCACGATGAACACTGAAGCTTTCTTT. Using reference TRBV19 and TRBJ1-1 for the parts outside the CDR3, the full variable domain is DGGITQSPKYLFRKEGQNVTLSCEQNLNHDAMYWYRQDPGQGLRLIYYSQIVNDFQKGDIAEGYSVSREKKESFPLTVTSAQKNPTAFYLCASIRGTMNTEAFFGQGTRLTVV.

The CDR3 nucleotides are TGTGCCAGTAGTACCGGACAGGGTCACCCTGAAGCTTTCTTT. This sequence encodes CASSTGQGHPEAFF. The J gene is TRBJ1-1, the V gene TRBV19, with 8 positions matching TRBD1. From germline, CDR1 is LNHDA and CDR2 SQIVND (reference sequence). The CDR3 contains 14 residues. J gave up 6 bases and V 4 bases, and 7 bases lay outside the gene matches.

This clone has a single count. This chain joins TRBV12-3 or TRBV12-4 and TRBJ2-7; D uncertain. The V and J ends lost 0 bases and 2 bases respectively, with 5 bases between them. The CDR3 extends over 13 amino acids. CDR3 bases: TGTGCCAGCAGTTTAGCTGGGCCCTACGAGCAGTACTTC. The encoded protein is CASSLAGPYEQYF.

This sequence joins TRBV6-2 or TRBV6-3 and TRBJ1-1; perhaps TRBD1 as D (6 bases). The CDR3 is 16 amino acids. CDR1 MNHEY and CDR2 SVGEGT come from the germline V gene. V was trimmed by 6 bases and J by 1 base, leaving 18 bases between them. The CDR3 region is CASSQTTKQGNTEAFF. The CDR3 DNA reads TGTGCCAGCAGCCAAACCACTAAACAGGGGAACACTGAAGCTTTCTTT.

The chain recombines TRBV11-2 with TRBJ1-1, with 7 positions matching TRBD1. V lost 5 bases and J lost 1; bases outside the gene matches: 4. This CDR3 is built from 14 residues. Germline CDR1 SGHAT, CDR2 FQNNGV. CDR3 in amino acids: CASSLGQWNTEAFF. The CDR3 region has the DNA TGTGCCAGCAGCCTGGGACAGTGGAACACTGAAGCTTTCTTT.

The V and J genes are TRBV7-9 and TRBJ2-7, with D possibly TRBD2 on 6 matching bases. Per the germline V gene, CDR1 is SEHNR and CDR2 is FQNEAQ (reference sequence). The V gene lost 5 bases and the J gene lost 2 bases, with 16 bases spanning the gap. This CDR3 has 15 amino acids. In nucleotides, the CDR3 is TGTGCCAGCAGCGCTTCCGATCGGGGGACCTACGAGCAGTACTTC. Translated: CASSASDRGTYEQYF.

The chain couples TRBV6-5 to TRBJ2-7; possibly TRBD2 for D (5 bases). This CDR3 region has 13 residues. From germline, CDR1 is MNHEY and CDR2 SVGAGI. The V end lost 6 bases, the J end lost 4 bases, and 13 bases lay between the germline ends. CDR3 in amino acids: CASRDSGRYEQYF. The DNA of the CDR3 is TGTGCCAGCAGGGACTCTGGGCGGTACGAGCAGTACTTC.

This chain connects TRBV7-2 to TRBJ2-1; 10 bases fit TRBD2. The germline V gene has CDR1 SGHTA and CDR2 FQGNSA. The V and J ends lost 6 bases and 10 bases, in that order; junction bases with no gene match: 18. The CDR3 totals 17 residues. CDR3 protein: CASRSTQASGRFREQFF. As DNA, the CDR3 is TGTGCCAGCAGATCCACCCAGGCTAGCGGGAGATTCCGGGAGCAGTTCTTC.

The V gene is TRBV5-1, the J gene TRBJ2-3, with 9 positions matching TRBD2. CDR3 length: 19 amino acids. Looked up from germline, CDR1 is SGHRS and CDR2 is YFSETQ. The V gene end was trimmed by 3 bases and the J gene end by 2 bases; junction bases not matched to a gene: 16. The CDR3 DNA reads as TGCGCCAGCAGCTGGAACCCGGGACTAGCAGACCTAGTCACAGATACGCAGTATTTT. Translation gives CASSWNPGLADLVTDTQYF. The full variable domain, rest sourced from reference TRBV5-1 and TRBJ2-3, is KAGVTQTPRYLIKTRGQQVTLSCSPISGHRSVSWYQQTPGQGLQFLFEYFSETQRNKGNFPGRFSGRQFSNSRSEMNVSTLELGDSALYLCASSWNPGLADLVTDTQYFGPGTRLTVL.

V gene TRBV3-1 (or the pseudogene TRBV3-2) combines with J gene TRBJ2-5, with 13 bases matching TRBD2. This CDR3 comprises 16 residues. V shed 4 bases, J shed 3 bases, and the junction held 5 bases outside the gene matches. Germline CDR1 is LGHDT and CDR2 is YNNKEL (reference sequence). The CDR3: CASSPLGTSGEETQYF. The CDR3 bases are TGTGCCAGCAGCCCCCTCGGGACTAGCGGGGAAGAGACCCAGTACTTC.